One sample yielded the 32 T cell receptor beta chains listed below, sequenced in a study of T cell responses to AZD1222 COVID-19 vaccine. The assay was immunoSEQ multiplex PCR, and TCRdb's table has in-frame clones only and misses some. The sample lists 55,000 to 75,000 clones, about 80% occurring once. Sample: peripheral blood, taken on day 0 of AZD1222 vaccination. The source is an adult in good health.

This clone was detected ten times or more. CDR3 region: CASTETGVREAFF. CDR3 sequence (DNA): TGTGCCAGCACCGAAACAGGGGTCAGAGAAGCTTTCTTT. This chain connects TRBV12-3 or TRBV12-4 to TRBJ1-1; 7 positions agree with TRBD1. Trimming removed 7 bases from V and 8 bases from J; junction bases left unmatched: 10. CDR3 length equals 13 residues.

This clone has more than one count but fewer than ten. The chain recombines TRBV4-1 with TRBJ2-7, with a possible D match to TRBD1 (5 bases). Trimming took off 1 base at V and 2 bases at J, with 9 bases between the two ends. The germline V gene has CDR1 MGHRA and CDR2 YSYEKL. The CDR3 is 14 amino acids. CDR3 protein: CASSQGGPTYEQYF. CDR3 bases: TGCGCCAGCAGCCAAGGGGGCCCTACCTACGAGCAGTACTTC.

The gene calls are TRBV5-4 and TRBJ1-4; no reliable D call. V lost 2 bases, J lost 0 bases, and 8 bases lay in between. The CDR3 is made up of 15 amino acids. From germline, CDR1 is SGHNT and CDR2 YYREEE (reference sequence). The DNA for the CDR3 is TGTGCCAGCAGCTTCGACGGCGCAACTAATGAAAAACTGTTTTTT. Protein: CASSFDGATNEKLFF.

The chain carries TRBV7-6 and TRBJ2-2; D call uncertain. The CDR3 has 18 amino acids. Looked up from germline, CDR1 is SGHVS and CDR2 is FNYEAQ. The ends were cut back, 1 base at V and 3 bases at J, with 18 bases in the middle. CDR3 nucleotides: TGTGCCAGCAGCTTAGTCGGCAGCTATAGTGGGTACACCGGGGAGCTGTTTTTT. It encodes CASSLVGSYSGYTGELFF.

This sequence joins TRBV6-5 and TRBJ2-3, with 8 bases fitting TRBD2. Germline V CDR1 and CDR2: MNHEY, SVGAGI. V dropped 11 bases and J dropped 1; count of bases not matched to a gene: 11. This CDR3 is 15 amino acids long. The CDR3 region is CAAKRAGAGTDTQYF. DNA for the CDR3: TGTGCCGCCAAGAGAGCGGGGGCGGGCACAGATACGCAGTATTTT.

The rearrangement links TRBV11-2 to TRBJ2-7; 8 positions agree with TRBD2. The germline gives CDR1 SGHAT, CDR2 FQNNGV. V lost 5 bases, J lost 4 bases, and 4 bases stayed unmatched. The CDR3 sequence is 13 residues long. This CDR3 reads CASSPGLDYEQYF. The CDR3 nucleotides are TGTGCCAGCAGCCCGGGACTAGATTACGAGCAGTACTTC.

The chain links TRBV28 to TRBJ2-7, with a tentative D call TRBD1 (5 bases). CDR1 is MDHEN and CDR2 is SYDVKM in the germline V gene. The V gene lost 5 bases and the J gene lost 5 bases, with 10 bases spanning the gap. This CDR3 is built from 12 residues. In DNA form, the CDR3 reads TGTGCCAGCAGTCCCCTCAGGGACGAGCAGTACTTC. This encodes CASSPLRDEQYF.

This clone was seen a few times. The chain links TRBV4-1 to TRBJ2-2; D is uncertain. V was trimmed by 1 base and J by 3 bases, leaving 6 bases between them. CDR3 length: 14 amino acids. From germline, CDR1 is MGHRA and CDR2 YSYEKL. The CDR3 loop is CASSQGRYTGELFF. Here the CDR3 DNA reads TGCGCCAGCAGCCAAGGCCGATACACCGGGGAGCTGTTTTTT.

The chain joins TRBV12-3 or TRBV12-4 to TRBJ1-2; D is ambiguous. Trimming left V 1 base short and J 8 bases short, with 8 bases between. The length of the CDR3 is 12 residues. The CDR3 protein is CASSLDRDGYTF. DNA of the CDR3: TGTGCCAGCAGTTTAGATCGTGACGGCTACACCTTC.

CDR3: CASRTSGPETQYF. DNA for the CDR3: TGTGCCAGCAGGACTAGCGGTCCGGAGACCCAGTACTTC. This chain joins TRBV2 and TRBJ2-5; TRBD2 matches at 9 bases. This CDR3 spans 13 amino acids. In germline, CDR1 is SNHLY, CDR2 FYNNEI. Trimming cost V 6 bases and J 5 bases; bases outside gene matches: 4.

The chain uses TRBV21-1 and TRBJ1-2; the table's TRBD1 call for D was not verified on the DNA. TRBV21-1 corresponds to a pseudogene. CDR3 size: 10 residues. CDR3 in DNA: TGTGCCCATTCCCCCCCCGGCTACACCTTC. It codes for CAHSPPGYTF.

The V gene is TRBV5-1, the J gene TRBJ1-6; D call uncertain. Germline V gives CDR1 SGHRS, CDR2 YFSETQ. The CDR3 runs to 15 residues. Trimming removed 4 bases at V and 6 bases at J, with 14 bases between. The CDR3 loop is CASSRTTGSNSPLHF. The DNA for the CDR3 is TGCGCCAGCAGCCGAACAACGGGTTCTAATTCACCCCTCCACTTT.

The chain combines TRBV25-1 with TRBJ2-1; no clear D. The CDR3 sequence is 15 residues long. V was pared by 4 bases and J by 0 bases, with 10 bases between. Germline V gives CDR1 MGHDK, CDR2 SYGVNS. In DNA form, the CDR3 reads TGTGCCAGCAGTGCGCAGGCAAACTCCTACAATGAGCAGTTCTTC. As protein: CASSAQANSYNEQFF. The complete variable domain, with remaining parts taken from reference TRBV25-1 and TRBJ2-1, reads EADIYQTPRYLVIGTGKKITLECSQTMGHDKMYWYQQDPGMELHLIHYSYGVNSTEKGDLSSESTVSRIRTEHFPLTLESARPSHTSQYLCASSAQANSYNEQFFGPGTRLTVL.

The chain is built from TRBV27 and TRBJ1-1; 9 positions agree with TRBD1. This CDR3 is 14 amino acids long. Per germline, CDR1 MNHEY and CDR2 SMNVEV (reference sequence). V shed 5 bases, J shed 0 bases, and the junction held 1 base outside the gene matches. The DNA for the CDR3 is TGTGCCAGCAGTAGACAGGGGGTGAACACTGAAGCTTTCTTT. Residues: CASSRQGVNTEAFF.

The CDR3 region has the DNA TGCGCCAGCAGCTTGGCCAGATACAATGAGCAGTTCTTC. It codes for CASSLARYNEQFF. The gene calls are TRBV5-1 and TRBJ2-1, with D hard to call. V dropped 0 bases and J dropped 4 bases, with 5 bases sitting between them. Germline V lookup: CDR1 SGHRS, CDR2 YFSETQ. The CDR3 is 13 amino acids.

This chain uses TRBV30 with TRBJ1-6; unclear D gene. Germline-derived CDR1 and CDR2 are GTSNPN and SVGIG (reference sequence). The CDR3 has 14 amino acids. V lost 6 bases and J lost 0, with 9 bases in between. The CDR3 DNA sequence: TGTGCCTGTTCCACTAGCTCCTATAATTCACCCCTCCACTTT. Translating gives CACSTSSYNSPLHF.

This clone was counted a few times. The chain has TRBV27 and TRBJ2-2; 12 bases are shared with TRBD2. Germline V CDR1 and CDR2: MNHEY, SMNVEV (reference sequence). The CDR3 runs to 16 residues. V lost 11 bases, J lost 0 bases, and 7 bases stayed unmatched. CDR3 region: CAGVTSGGSNTGELFF. The CDR3 DNA reads as TGTGCCGGCGTGACTAGCGGGGGCTCGAACACCGGGGAGCTGTTTTTT.

This clone has a single count. The chain has TRBV27 and TRBJ1-4; D gene unclear. Germline lookup yields CDR1 MNHEY and CDR2 SMNVEV (reference sequence). The CDR3 contains 16 residues. The ends were cut back, 5 bases at V and 5 bases at J, with 18 bases in the middle. The CDR3 is CASSEGRRAVNEKLFF. CDR3 nucleotide sequence: TGTGCCAGCAGTGAAGGGCGCCGGGCCGTAAATGAAAAACTGTTTTTT. The full variable domain, its missing parts supplied by reference TRBV27 and TRBJ1-4, is EAQVTQNPRYLITVTGKKLTVTCSQNMNHEYMSWYRQDPGLGLRQIYYSMNVEVTDKGDVPEGYKVSRKEKRNFPLILESPSPNQTSLYFCASSEGRRAVNEKLFFGSGTQLSVL.

J is TRBJ2-1 and V is TRBV5-1, with D possibly matching TRBD2 (6 bases). The germline V gene encodes CDR1 SGHRS and CDR2 YFSETQ. V was cut by 4 bases and J by 3 bases, with 17 bases left in between. This CDR3 region has 16 residues. In DNA, the CDR3 is TGCGCCAGCAGCCAAATGGACGGGGGATACTACAATGAGCAGTTCTTC. Amino acid sequence: CASSQMDGGYYNEQFF.

The chain recombines TRBV11-2 with TRBJ2-3; D could derive from TRBD1 or TRBD2 (5 bases each). Germline assignment: CDR1 SGHAT and CDR2 FQNNGV. This CDR3 has 15 residues. V was trimmed by 1 base and J by 6 bases, leaving 14 bases between them. In DNA, the CDR3 is TGTGCCAGCAGCTTAGGGTGGGGGTCAGGGGATACGCAGTATTTT. Residues: CASSLGWGSGDTQYF. The full variable domain, its missing parts supplied by reference TRBV11-2 and TRBJ2-3, is EAGVAQSPRYKIIEKRQSVAFWCNPISGHATLYWYQQILGQGPKLLIQFQNNGVVDDSQLPKDRFSAERLKGVDSTLKIQPAKLEDSAVYLCASSLGWGSGDTQYFGPGTRLTVL.

About this clone itself: Its ends do not fully match the called genes, so a read error is possible. This chain uses TRBV3-1 (or the pseudogene TRBV3-2) with TRBJ2-2, with 7 bases matching TRBD1. Germline CDR1 and CDR2: LGHDT and YNNKEL (reference sequence). CDR3 length: 15 amino acids. In DNA, the CDR3 is TGTGCCAGCAGTCAAGCAGGGGGGAACACCGGGGAGCTGTTTTTT. The encoded protein is CASSQAGGNTGELFF.

This clone occurred a few times. The CDR3 loop reads CASSLGSSYNSPLHF. In nucleotides, the CDR3 is TGTGCCAGCAGCTTGGGGAGCTCCTATAATTCACCCCTCCACTTT. This rearrangement joins TRBV5-4 to TRBJ1-6; D gene uncertain. The CDR3 is 15 amino acids. V lost 0 bases, J lost 0 bases, and 4 bases lay in between. CDR1 and CDR2 (germline): SGHNT, YYREEE (reference sequence).

The CDR3 DNA is TGTGCCAGCAGGGGATCAGGGTTGTCAGCTTTCTTT. Translating gives CASRGSGLSAFF. The chain is built from TRBV28 and TRBJ1-1, with a possible D match to TRBD1 (5 bases). Germline V gives CDR1 MDHEN, CDR2 SYDVKM. Trimming shortened V by 6 bases and J by 10 bases, and 15 bases separated the two germline ends. The CDR3 runs to 12 residues.

The chain recombines TRBV6-5 with TRBJ1-2; D gene uncertain. The CDR3 covers 15 residues. The V gene's germline CDR1 is MNHEY and CDR2 SVGAGI. Deletions cut 2 bases from V and 2 bases from J, with 12 bases between. This CDR3 reads CASSYRWQINYGYTF. CDR3 sequence (DNA): TGTGCCAGCAGTTACAGGTGGCAGATCAACTATGGCTACACCTTC.

This sequence joins TRBV30 and TRBJ1-2; 8 nucleotides line up with TRBD1. The CDR3 spans 13 residues. Trimming took 5 bases from V and 7 from J; bases not matched to a gene: 9. Germline lookup yields CDR1 GTSNPN and CDR2 SVGIG (reference sequence). CDR3 amino acids: CAWGRDRPTGYTF. The CDR3, as DNA: TGTGCCTGGGGGAGGGACAGGCCGACTGGCTACACCTTC.

J is TRBJ2-7 and V is TRBV29-1; possibly TRBD1 for D (5 bases). The CDR3 sequence is 12 residues long. Trimming took 5 bases from V and 0 from J, leaving 8 bases between them. Germline loops: CDR1 SQVTM, CDR2 ANQGSEA. CDR3 bases: TGCAGCGTTATGACAGACTCCTACGAGCAGTACTTC. It translates to CSVMTDSYEQYF.

The chain employs TRBV29-1 and TRBJ2-1, with 15 bases aligning to TRBD2. Germline trimming cut 5 bases from V and 4 bases from J; bases unmatched to any gene: 3. The germline gives CDR1 SQVTM, CDR2 ANQGSEA. The CDR3 is 15 residues long. In DNA form, the CDR3 reads TGCAGCGTTCCCGGGACTAGCGGGGGGTACAATGAGCAGTTCTTC. Translating gives CSVPGTSGGYNEQFF.

The V and J genes are TRBV19 and TRBJ2-2, with 12 positions matching TRBD2. V shed 1 base and J 4 bases; nucleotides not matched to a gene: 1. This CDR3 spans 16 amino acids. CDR1 is LNHDA, CDR2 SQIVND, per germline (reference sequence). CDR3 DNA sequence: TGTGCCAGTAGTATAGGGACTAGCGGGGTCACCGGGGAGCTGTTTTTT. Amino acids: CASSIGTSGVTGELFF.

The chain employs TRBV5-1 and TRBJ2-3; D may be TRBD1 or TRBD2 (5 bases each). The CDR3 contains 16 residues. Germline V gene sequence: CDR1 SGHRS, CDR2 YFSETQ. V was trimmed by 0 bases and J by 1 base, leaving 12 bases between them. For the CDR3, the DNA is TGCGCCAGCAGCTTGGACGTCGGGGCTGGCACAGATACGCAGTATTTT. It codes for CASSLDVGAGTDTQYF.

V usage is TRBV27 and J usage is TRBJ2-7; D might be TRBD1 or TRBD2, each matching 5 bases. The V gene's germline CDR1 is MNHEY and CDR2 SMNVEV (reference sequence). Deletions cut 3 bases from V and 0 bases from J, with 9 bases between. The CDR3 covers 14 residues. The CDR3 is CASSLAGSSYEQYF. In nucleotides, the CDR3 is TGTGCCAGCAGTTTGGCAGGGAGCTCCTACGAGCAGTACTTC.

The J gene is TRBJ1-2, the V gene TRBV27; TRBD1 matches at 8 bases. This CDR3 spans 14 amino acids. Germline V lookup: CDR1 MNHEY, CDR2 SMNVEV (reference sequence). V lost 3 bases, J lost 8 bases, and 8 bases stayed unmatched. This chain's CDR3 is CASSFRTGFEGYTF. CDR3 coding DNA: TGTGCCAGCAGTTTTCGGACAGGGTTTGAGGGCTACACCTTC.

The chain is built from TRBV5-1 and TRBJ1-1; a possible D gene is TRBD1 (6 bases). V shed 0 bases and J shed 1 base, with 10 bases lying between them. Per the germline V gene, CDR1 is SGHRS and CDR2 is YFSETQ. CDR3 length: 15 amino acids. The CDR3 sequence is CASSLAQGTNTEAFF. The CDR3 nucleotides read TGCGCCAGCAGCTTGGCACAGGGAACGAACACTGAAGCTTTCTTT.